This T cell receptor beta chain emerged from a study of blood T cells in healthy people across ages. Study context: Capture via template switching afforded approximately one barcoded beta molecule per two T cells. Study conclusions and caveats: Diversity was estimated from one million T cells, and these estimates were considered underestimates. Among long-lived donors, naive CD4+ cells were more numerous and diversity higher than in aged donors. Without sorted subsets, naive and antigen-experienced compartments could not be conclusively compared.

Germline CDR1 SGDLS, CDR2 YYNGEE. The CDR3 length is 15 residues. Trimming removed 0 bases from V and 0 bases from J, with 9 bases in between. A second roughly 6 to 12 cycle PCR used barcoded and J-beta primers. TCRdb fed the 5' RACE reads into MiXCR, producing one record per CDR3 protein. This sample has some 1,500,000 distinct CDR3 sequences; around 40% occur once, and the top ten carry around 4%. In this sample, this clonotype turned up a few times. Its target is not known. Sample: blood. This receptor was obtained from a woman between 18 and 30 years old in good health. J is TRBJ1-2 and V is TRBV9; D call uncertain. CDR3 protein: CASSVVSSPNYGYTF. For the CDR3, the DNA is TGTGCCAGCAGCGTAGTTAGCTCCCCTAACTATGGCTACACCTTC.